These T cell receptor beta chains were read from a single sample in a study of blood T cell repertoires in COVID-19. Some clones are missing from TCRdb's copy, which holds only in-frame ones; the method was immunoSEQ multiplex PCR. The repertoire has under 300,000 clones, 84% of them found once; the top ten carry 1.5%. Sequencing input: peripheral blood. These receptors originate from a woman in her thirties or forties who had recovered from COVID-19. CDR3s include the opening cysteine and the closing phenylalanine or tryptophan. D genes are given only for firm matches. Not every row has a clone size; where given, it reads once, few, many or a size class.

CASSLGDTYNEQFF,TGCGCCAGCAGCTTGGGAGATACCTACAATGAGCAGTTCTTC,TRBV5-1,.,TRBJ2-1,.
CASSLKLGGYGYTF,TGTGCCAGCAGCTTAAAACTAGGGGGCTATGGCTACACCTTC,TRBV7-2,.,TRBJ1-2,.
CASRDSSSYEQYF,TGTGCCAGCAGGGACAGCAGCTCCTACGAGCAGTACTTC,TRBV28,once,TRBJ2-7,.
CASSSRTGTGSEAFF,TGTGCCAGCAGCTCACGAACCGGGACAGGCTCCGAAGCTTTCTTT,TRBV7-6,.,TRBJ1-1,TRBD1
CASTDPGLRTDTQYF,TGTGCCAGCACCGACCCAGGGCTACGTACAGATACGCAGTATTTT,TRBV6-5,.,TRBJ2-3,.
CASSSFPLGGDTQYF,TGCGCCAGCAGCTCTTTCCCTTTGGGGGGGGATACGCAGTATTTT,TRBV5-1,.,TRBJ2-3,TRBD2
CASSLETSGGISTDTQYF,TGTGCCAGCAGCTTGGAAACTAGCGGGGGTATTAGCACAGATACGCAGTATTTT,TRBV5-4,once,TRBJ2-3,TRBD2
CASSFWDSQETQYF,TGTGCCAGCAGCTTTTGGGACAGCCAAGAGACCCAGTACTTC,TRBV5-5,few,TRBJ2-5,TRBD1
CASSFPTGDLQGQPQHF,TGTGCCAGCAGTTTCCCGACAGGGGACCTGCAGGGACAGCCCCAGCATTTT,TRBV28,.,TRBJ1-5,TRBD1
CASSYLAGEGTQYF,TGTGCCAGCAGTTACCTTGCGGGGGAAGGTACGCAGTATTTT,TRBV6-6,.,TRBJ2-3,TRBD2
CASRTASGGPTAEQFF,TGCGCCAGCCGGACTGCTAGCGGGGGCCCCACCGCTGAGCAGTTCTTC,TRBV10-2,.,TRBJ2-1,TRBD2
CASSLAEINSPLHF,TGTGCCAGCAGCTTAGCTGAGATTAATTCACCCCTCCACTTT,TRBV11-2,.,TRBJ1-6,.
CASSSRSRISGANVLTF,TGTGCCAGCAGCTCTAGGTCGAGGATCTCTGGGGCCAACGTCCTGACTTTC,TRBV7-9,.,TRBJ2-6,.
CASTSRLVAGITDTQYF,TGCGCCAGCACCTCTCGTTTAGTAGCGGGGATAACAGATACGCAGTATTTT,TRBV23-1,.,TRBJ2-3,TRBD2
CASSTGQGTGEQYF,TGTGCCAGCAGTACTGGACAGGGGACGGGTGAGCAGTACTTC,TRBV6-5,.,TRBJ2-7,TRBD1
CASSVTPIGEALHF,TGTGCCAGCAGCGTGACACCCATCGGGGAGGCCCTCCACTTT,TRBV9,.,TRBJ1-6,.
CASSQVQTGGNTIYF,TGTGCCAGCAGCCAAGTTCAAACAGGAGGAAACACCATATATTTT,TRBV4-2,.,TRBJ1-3,.
CASSFAGATNEKLFF,TGTGCCAGCTCATTCGCGGGGGCAACTAATGAAAAACTGTTTTTT,TRBV18,.,TRBJ1-4,.
CASSQDRGNSPLHF,TGTGCCAGCAGCCAAGACAGGGGCAATTCACCCCTCCACTTT,TRBV4-2,.,TRBJ1-6,.
CASSLEAVYNEQFF,TGTGCCAGCTCCCTCGAGGCAGTTTACAATGAGCAGTTCTTC,TRBV18,many,TRBJ2-1,.
CASSIDSQNLYEQYF,TGTGCCAGTAGTATAGACTCCCAGAATCTTTACGAGCAGTACTTC,TRBV19,.,TRBJ2-7,.
CASTPLYNSPLHF,TGTGCCAGCACCCCTCTCTATAATTCACCCCTCCACTTT,TRBV28,.,TRBJ1-6,.
CASSFSGGNQPQHF,TGTGCCAGCAGCTTTTCGGGGGGCAATCAGCCCCAGCATTTT,TRBV7-2,once,TRBJ1-5,.
CATSRETGTYEQYF,TGTGCCACCAGCAGAGAAACAGGAACCTACGAGCAGTACTTC,TRBV15,.,TRBJ2-7,.
CASSPTASTDTQYF,TGTGCCAGCAGCCCGACAGCTAGCACAGATACGCAGTATTTT,TRBV11-3,few,TRBJ2-3,.
CASSPGTGGYGYTF,TGTGCCAGCTCACCGGGGACAGGGGGCTATGGCTACACCTTC,TRBV18,.,TRBJ1-2,TRBD1
CASRSGGADEQFF,TGTGCCAGCCGCAGTGGGGGGGCTGATGAGCAGTTCTTC,TRBV19,.,TRBJ2-1,.
CASSPGISGANVLTF,TGCGCCAGCAGTCCCGGTATCTCTGGGGCCAACGTCCTGACTTTC,TRBV5-1,.,TRBJ2-6,.
CASSPVNDREKLFF,TGCGCCAGCAGCCCGGTGAACGACAGAGAAAAACTGTTTTTT,TRBV5-1,.,TRBJ1-4,.
CASSQGWGLTYEQYF,TGTGCCAGCAGCCAAGGGTGGGGGCTGACCTACGAGCAGTACTTC,TRBV3-1/TRBV3-2,.,TRBJ2-7,.
CASSATPAVQPQHF,TGCGCCAGCAGCGCGACACCGGCCGTTCAGCCCCAGCATTTT,TRBV5-1,.,TRBJ1-5,.
CASSLTGGGNEQFF,TGTGCCAGCAGCTTGACAGGGGGAGGGAATGAGCAGTTCTTC,TRBV7-9,.,TRBJ2-1,TRBD1
CATSNLRQEQFF,TGTGCCACCAGCAACCTAAGACAAGAGCAGTTCTTC,TRBV15,.,TRBJ2-1,.
CASSDDRGSYGYTF,TGTGCCAGCAGTGATGACAGGGGTAGCTATGGCTACACCTTC,TRBV25-1,.,TRBJ1-2,TRBD1